This T cell receptor beta chain was captured by sequencing in a study of beta chain features in type 1 diabetes. Findings and caveats of the study: Healthy donors had naive, central memory and Treg TCRB repertoires that appeared less similar than those seen among patients. Insertions were fewer and deletions more numerous at VDJ junctions in type 1 diabetes patients. People with Type 1 diabetes carried modestly yet significantly shorter TCRB CDR3s in all four CD4+ subsets. Highly expressing activated T cells could be over-counted with a cDNA template.

This clone was found a few times. Its antigen is undetermined. Within the sample, other DNA sequences also encode this same CDR3. Cells sorted by CD45RO/CCR7/CD25/CD127/CD95/CD27 comprised CD4+ naive, central memory, regulatory and stem cell-like memory cells. CDR1 and CDR2 from the germline V gene are SGHTA and FQGNSA. V lost 4 bases and J lost 0, with 9 bases in between. CDR3 size: 15 residues. All of the isolated RNA was reverse transcribed, so expressed TCRB transcripts were sequenced. Sequencing used immunoSEQ multiplex PCR; TCRdb keeps in-frame clones, though not all of them. The profile shows approximately 730,000 clones, 13% of them singletons.

The genes are TRBV7-2 and TRBJ1-4; D ambiguous. The receptor was derived from a man aged 18 to 30 with type 1 diabetes. Sequenced sample: naive CD4+ T cells from blood. The CDR3 spells CASSSRPATNEKLFF. The DNA of the CDR3 is TGTGCCAGCAGCTCTAGACCCGCAACTAATGAAAAACTGTTTTTT.